Following are 21 T cell receptor beta chains from one sample sequenced in a study of T cells after yellow fever vaccination. TCRdb redid the calling of the 5' RACE reads with MiXCR, one entry per CDR3 protein. This sample has fewer than 100,000 distinct CDR3 sequences, with approximately 5.5% found just once. The sample in question was CD8+ T cells sorted from PBMCs, obtained 10 days after the yellow fever booster vaccination. Receptors originate from a man between 18 and 29 years old who received the YFV17D yellow fever vaccine.

The table lists this clonotype with many counts. This chain links TRBV4-2 with TRBJ2-2; 8 bases match TRBD1. Per germline, CDR1 LGHNA and CDR2 YNFKEQ. Losses at the gene ends were 3 bases for V and 6 bases for J; bases not matched to a gene: 6. The CDR3 is made up of 15 amino acids. CDR3: CASSQETGEPGELFF. CDR3 nucleotide sequence: TGTGCCAGCAGCCAGGAGACAGGGGAGCCCGGGGAGCTGTTTTTT.

This clonotype was found a few times. This chain uses TRBV6-4 with TRBJ1-5; perhaps TRBD1 as D (5 bases). Germline V lookup: CDR1 MRHNA, CDR2 SNTAGT. The V end was cut by 7 bases, the J end by 5 bases, with 12 bases between. The CDR3 has 13 residues. CDR3 region: CASNWTPYQPQHF. The CDR3 DNA reads TGTGCCAGCAATTGGACACCCTATCAGCCCCAGCATTTT.

The rearrangement uses TRBV9 and TRBJ2-4; perhaps D is TRBD1 or TRBD2 (5 bases each). The V end lost 3 bases, the J end lost 0 bases, and 16 bases lay between the germline ends. Germline lookup yields CDR1 SGDLS and CDR2 YYNGEE. The CDR3 loop spans 17 amino acids. The CDR3 DNA reads TGTGCCAGCAGCGAATCCGGGACCAACCTAGCCAAAAACATTCAGTACTTC. It is translated as CASSESGTNLAKNIQYF.

In its sample, this clonotype was seen many times. The V call is TRBV4-1, the J call TRBJ2-5; D is perhaps TRBD2 (5 bases). Between the trimmed V and J ends, which lost 3 bases and 5 bases, there was a span of 19 bases. The CDR3 totals 16 residues. Germline values: CDR1 MGHRA, CDR2 YSYEKL. CDR3 bases: TGCGCCAGCAGCCAGAGCGCGACGGGATCAGCGGAGACCCAGTACTTC. Its protein product is CASSQSATGSAETQYF.

The CDR3 loop is CASSYSWGSEDEQFF. CDR3 sequence (DNA): TGTGCCAGCAGTTACTCGTGGGGGTCCGAGGATGAGCAGTTCTTC. V is TRBV6-5 and J is TRBJ2-1; the D call may be TRBD1 or TRBD2 (5 bases each). The germline V and J ends were trimmed by 0 bases and 8 bases, with 14 bases remaining between them. Germline V gene lookup returns CDR1 MNHEY and CDR2 SVGAGI. CDR3 length: 15 residues.

The chain employs TRBV10-3 and TRBJ2-7; perhaps TRBD2 as D (5 bases). The germline gives CDR1 ENHRY, CDR2 SYGVKD. The V end was cut by 2 bases, the J end by 5 bases, with 19 bases between. CDR3 length: 16 residues. The CDR3 protein is CAISEATTRGGHEQYV. CDR3 nucleotide sequence: TGTGCCATCAGTGAGGCCACAACACGGGGTGGCCACGAGCAGTACGTC.

The sample holds a few counts of this clonotype. The rearrangement joins TRBV20-1 to TRBJ1-3; no clear D. V gave up 3 bases and J gave up 7 bases, with 7 bases separating them. The CDR3 has 11 residues. The germline gives CDR1 DFQATT, CDR2 SNEGSKA (reference sequence). In DNA, the CDR3 is TGCAGTGCTAGTGGCAGGAACACCATATATTTT. This sequence encodes CSASGRNTIYF.

This clonotype was counted at least ten times. One end of the junction fails to match germline, which may point to a read error. This chain links TRBV12-3 or TRBV12-4 with TRBJ2-4; 9 bases match TRBD1. The CDR3 is 12 residues long. The CDR3 reads CASSIGQGPPGF. The CDR3 DNA reads TGTGCCAGCAGCATTGGACAGGGGCCACCCGGCTTC.

A few counts support this clonotype. This chain links TRBV3-1 with TRBJ2-1, with D perhaps being TRBD1 or TRBD2 (5 bases each). With 0 bases removed from V and 12 bases from J, the gap between germline ends came to 18 bases. The length of the CDR3 is 15 residues. CDR1 LGHDT and CDR2 YNNKEL come from the germline V gene (reference sequence). Here the CDR3 DNA reads TGTGCCAGCAGCCAAGATTACGGGGCAGGCCCCCGGCAGTTCTTC. This sequence encodes CASSQDYGAGPRQFF.

The V call is TRBV19, the J call TRBJ2-5; D uncertain. From germline, CDR1 is LNHDA and CDR2 SQIVND (reference sequence). Between the trimmed V and J ends, which lost 5 bases and 5 bases, there was a span of 12 bases. This CDR3 is built from 13 residues. The CDR3 sequence is CASSPLSGETQYF. The CDR3 coding sequence is TGTGCCAGTAGTCCCCTAAGTGGGGAGACCCAGTACTTC.

At least ten counts were recorded for this clonotype. Here the CDR3 DNA reads TGTGCCAGCAGCCCGACTAGCGGGGGCTACAATGAGCAGTTCTTC. Its translation is CASSPTSGGYNEQFF. The rearrangement links TRBV12-3 or TRBV12-4 to TRBJ2-1, with TRBD2 identical over 12 bases. The CDR3 runs to 15 residues. V shed 6 bases and J 3 bases; nucleotides not matched to a gene: 3.

This clonotype has a handful of counts. CDR3: CASSQGRGEQYF. The CDR3 nucleotides are TGTGCCAGCAGCCAGGGCCGGGGGGAGCAGTACTTC. The V call is TRBV7-9, the J call TRBJ2-7, with D perhaps TRBD2 (6 bases). In germline, CDR1 is SEHNR, CDR2 FQNEAQ (reference sequence). Deletions cut 5 bases from V and 7 bases from J, with 12 bases between. CDR3 length: 12 amino acids.

The V and J genes are TRBV9 and TRBJ1-4, with 8 bases lining up with TRBD1. The V gene end was trimmed by 2 bases and the J gene end by 5 bases; junction bases not matched to a gene: 5. Germline CDR1 SGDLS, CDR2 YYNGEE. The CDR3 is 15 amino acids. The CDR3 here is CASSVGAGGNEKLFF. For the CDR3, the DNA is TGTGCCAGCAGCGTCGGGGCAGGGGGCAATGAAAAACTGTTTTTT.

This clonotype was seen a few times. The V and J genes are TRBV5-4 and TRBJ2-5; 9 bases map to TRBD1. Germline V gene lookup returns CDR1 SGHNT and CDR2 YYREEE (reference sequence). There are 15 residues in the CDR3. Trimming at V came to 3 bases and at J to 5 bases, leaving 8 bases not matched to a gene. CDR3: CASSSIHRGLETQYF. The DNA of the CDR3 is TGTGCCAGCAGCTCGATTCACAGGGGGCTGGAGACCCAGTACTTC.

The V gene is TRBV7-9, the J gene TRBJ1-1; D may be TRBD1 (5 bases). Deletions cut 5 bases from V and 4 bases from J, with 14 bases between. The CDR3 totals 14 residues. The germline CDR1 and CDR2 sequences are SEHNR and FQNEAQ (reference sequence). The CDR3 region has the DNA TGTGCCAGCAGCCCTTTAGTCGGGGGCACTGAAGCTTTCTTT. Its protein is CASSPLVGGTEAFF.

The J gene is TRBJ2-3, the V gene TRBV12-3 or TRBV12-4; the D is unclear. Trimming removed 6 bases from V and 4 bases from J, with 17 bases in between. This CDR3 has 15 residues. The CDR3 DNA is TGTGCCAGCAGCCAATCCCCGCTGGGTGCAGATACGCAGTATTTT. Protein: CASSQSPLGADTQYF.

The chain carries TRBV20-1 and TRBJ1-6; D not certain. Per germline, CDR1 DFQATT and CDR2 SNEGSKA (reference sequence). The CDR3 has 16 residues. Trimming pared 3 bases from V and 3 bases from J, leaving 15 bases between. The CDR3 is CSASRAGGDYNSPLHF. The CDR3 coding sequence is TGCAGTGCTAGCCGGGCAGGTGGCGACTATAATTCACCCCTCCACTTT.

J is TRBJ2-1 and V is TRBV7-2, with a possible D match to TRBD2 (6 bases). Germline V gene lookup returns CDR1 SGHTA and CDR2 FQGNSA. Trimming cost V 5 bases and J 6 bases, with 14 bases left between them. The CDR3 covers 14 residues. The CDR3: CASSSLGGSNEQFF. Here the CDR3 DNA reads TGTGCCAGCAGCAGTTTAGGAGGGAGCAATGAGCAGTTCTTC.

The chain links TRBV19 to TRBJ1-6; D may be TRBD1 (6 bases). The V and J ends lost 3 bases and 7 bases respectively, with 10 bases between them. CDR1 and CDR2 (germline): LNHDA, SQIVND (reference sequence). The CDR3 covers 14 residues. The CDR3 nucleotides read TGTGCCAGTAGTATCGCGGACAGCAATTCACCCCTCCACTTT. It translates to CASSIADSNSPLHF.

This clonotype came up a few times. The chain's CDR3 is CALGRGWGTEAFF. CDR3 sequence (DNA): TGTGCCTTAGGGAGGGGTTGGGGCACTGAAGCTTTCTTT. The chain has TRBV7-2 and TRBJ1-1, with a tentative D call TRBD1 (5 bases). The CDR3 has 13 residues. In germline, CDR1 is SGHTA, CDR2 FQGNSA. V was pared by 11 bases and J by 4 bases, with 17 bases between.

The chain is built from TRBV10-3 and TRBJ1-6; the match to TRBD1 covers 10 bases. The junction had 5 bases not matched to a gene; V was cut back by 6 bases and J by 9 bases. CDR3 size: 14 residues. Looked up from germline, CDR1 is ENHRY and CDR2 is SYGVKD. DNA for the CDR3: TGTGCCATCAGCGGGACAGGGGTTGGTTCACCCCTCCACTTT. Amino acid sequence: CAISGTGVGSPLHF.